These 4 T cell receptor beta chains were sequenced from one sample in a study of tumor and adjacent non-tumor tissue in lung cancer. No cell sorting was done before RNA was extracted from the tissue. The library came from three nested PCR rounds adapted from ARM-PCR protocols. TCRdb re-analysed the multiplex PCR reads in MiXCR, keeping a single row per CDR3 protein. The sample holds over 100,000 distinct CDR3 sequences, roughly 74% seen once. Sequencing input: lung tumor tissue. The receptor set was obtained from a woman in her sixties with non-small cell lung cancer.

About this clonotype: A much larger clone differs from this one at a single base, so this may be a read error. The gene calls are TRBV6-5 and TRBJ2-5; no reliable D call. The CDR3 is made up of 13 amino acids. The germline V and J ends were trimmed by 11 bases and 5 bases, with 18 bases remaining between them. CDR1 and CDR2 (germline): MNHEY, SVGAGI. The CDR3 loop is CAGSTGTHETQYF. The CDR3 DNA sequence: TGTGCCGGGTCCACGGGTACACATGAGACCCAGTACTTC.

Details on this clonotype: The junction does not match germline at one end; this may be a read error. The chain has TRBV11-2 and TRBJ1-2, with unresolved D. The CDR3 totals 12 residues. In germline, CDR1 is SGHAT, CDR2 FQNNGV. CDR3 residues: CASSLGPGFYTF. As DNA, the CDR3 is TGTGCGAGCAGCTTAGGTCCGGGATTCTACACCTTC.

There are a few counts of this clonotype. This chain uses TRBV28 with TRBJ2-7, with a weak D call TRBD1 (6 bases). The germline CDR1 and CDR2 sequences are MDHEN and SYDVKM. The CDR3 is 15 residues long. V was shortened by 7 bases and J by 4 bases, with 20 bases between the two germline ends. The CDR3 loop reads CASTPQGKEFYEQYF. The DNA of the CDR3 is TGTGCCAGCACCCCCCAGGGGAAAGAGTTTTACGAGCAGTACTTC.

V and J are TRBV11-1 and TRBJ2-2; TRBD2 agrees at 11 bases. With 5 bases clipped from V and 8 bases from J, the junction kept 13 bases outside the gene matches. The CDR3 spans 17 residues. The germline gives CDR1 SGHAT, CDR2 FQDESV (reference sequence). CDR3 DNA: TGTGCCAGCAGCACGCAACTAGCGGGAGAATCCACAGGGGAGCTGTTTTTT. It translates to CASSTQLAGESTGELFF.